This T cell receptor beta chain was captured in a study of cytomegalovirus exposure and HLA in healthy donors. Findings and limits, study-wide: In an earlier analysis, productive rearrangement rates for most beta V segments clustered near 87% or 30%. Within the data, a cluster of highly shared sequence variants was likely a sequencing artifact.

Germline V gene sequence: CDR1 SGHKS, CDR2 YYEKEE (reference sequence). With 6 bases clipped from V and 3 bases from J, the junction kept 7 bases outside the gene matches. CDR3 length: 14 amino acids. PCR primers comprised 60 Vbeta and 13 Jbeta primers. Produced via immunoSEQ multiplex PCR; TCRdb's table is partial and in-frame only. The sample shows over 85,000 clones, 76% of them seen only once. Worth noting for this clone: Antigen specificity is unknown.

Sequencing was done on a sample of PBMCs. This chain links TRBV5-5 with TRBJ2-7; 9 bases align to TRBD1. The receptor was isolated from a man aged 35 to 55 in good health and CMV-seronegative. The CDR3 loop is CASKPGQGDYEQYF. CDR3 DNA sequence: TGTGCCAGCAAGCCGGGACAGGGAGACTACGAGCAGTACTTC.